The rows below give T cell receptor beta chains drawn from one sample of a study of blood T cell repertoires in COVID-19. Sequencing used immunoSEQ multiplex PCR; TCRdb keeps in-frame clones, though not all of them. The sample lists approximately 230,000 clones, about 85% occurring once. The sample taken for sequencing was peripheral blood. These receptors were obtained from a young man with active or convalescent COVID-19. Each CDR3 is given with its conserved first and last residue. The D gene is left open where the match is weak. A clone size is listed for some rows: how often the clone was seen (once, few, many), or a class if it is expanded.

D	J	V	size	DNA	CDR3
TRBD1	TRBJ1-1	TRBV6-2/TRBV6-3	once	TGTGCCAGCAGTTCCCCCGGGACAGGGAACACTGAAGCTTTCTTT	CASSSPGTGNTEAFF
.	TRBJ1-4	TRBV4-3	.	TGCGCCAGCAGCCAAGATCGGAGACAGTCTAATGAAAAACTGTTTTTT	CASSQDRRQSNEKLFF
.	TRBJ1-1	TRBV6-6	.	TGTGCCAGCAAGCCAGGGTTGATTGAAGCTTTCTTT	CASKPGLIEAFF
.	TRBJ2-7	TRBV7-2	.	TGTGCCAGCAGCTTAGCGGAGGGATTCTACGAGCAGTACTTC	CASSLAEGFYEQYF
TRBD1	TRBJ2-1	TRBV4-3	.	TGCGCCAGCAGCCAGGACAGGGACTCTTACAATGAGCAGTTCTTC	CASSQDRDSYNEQFF
.	TRBJ1-1	TRBV11-2	.	TGTGCCAGCAGCTTGGGACACAAGAACACTGAAGCTTTCTTT	CASSLGHKNTEAFF
.	TRBJ1-2	TRBV9	.	TGTGCCAGCAGCGTAGAAGGGGACTCTAACTATGGCTACACCTTC	CASSVEGDSNYGYTF
.	TRBJ2-7	TRBV7-3	.	TGTGCCAGCAGACAGGGACCTTCCTACGAGCAGTACTTC	CASRQGPSYEQYF
TRBD1	TRBJ1-2	TRBV6-1	once	TGTGCCAGCAGACAACCGGGACAGGGACGGGATGGCTACACCTTC	CASRQPGQGRDGYTF
.	TRBJ2-1	TRBV19	.	TGTGCCAGTAGTATCTTTACAAGCTCCTACAATGAGCAGTTCTTC	CASSIFTSSYNEQFF
.	TRBJ1-5	TRBV14	.	TGTGCCAGCAGCCATGGCAGGGGTTGGAACAATCAGCCCCAGCATTTT	CASSHGRGWNNQPQHF
.	TRBJ2-7	TRBV7-2	.	TGTGCCAGCAGTAGGGGCCCTTACGAGCAGTACTTC	CASSRGPYEQYF
.	TRBJ2-2	TRBV7-2	.	TGTGCCAGCAGCTCCACGGGGAAACTGGCGGCCGGGGAGCTGTTTTTT	CASSSTGKLAAGELFF
TRBD1	TRBJ1-2	TRBV18	.	TGTGCCAGCTCACCCCGGCGGGACAGGGATGGTGATGGCTACACCTTC	CASSPRRDRDGDGYTF
.	TRBJ1-3	TRBV7-2	.	TGTGCCAGCAGCTCATCCGGGACACTCTCTGGAAACACCATATATTTT	CASSSSGTLSGNTIYF
TRBD1	TRBJ2-3	TRBV2	.	TGTGCCAGCAGTGAAGCGAGGACAGGAATCACAGATACGCAGTATTTT	CASSEARTGITDTQYF
.	TRBJ1-6	TRBV5-8	.	TGTGCCAGCAGCCGGGGGAAGACCTATAATTCACCCCTCCACTTT	CASSRGKTYNSPLHF
TRBD1	TRBJ1-5	TRBV6-5	.	TGTGCCAGCAATCCGGGACAGAACATCGGTCCCCAGCATTTT	CASNPGQNIGPQHF
TRBD1	TRBJ2-7	TRBV6-6	.	TGTGCCAGCAGTTACTCCCCGACAGGGGGGGAGTACTTC	CASSYSPTGGEYF
TRBD1	TRBJ1-6	TRBV2	.	TGTGCCAAGACGGCAAATACAGGGGATTCACCCCTCCACTTT	CAKTANTGDSPLHF
.	TRBJ1-5	TRBV18	.	TGTGCCAGCTCACCGCAAACCGGACAGAGCAATCAGCCCCAGCATTTT	CASSPQTGQSNQPQHF
TRBD1	TRBJ1-2	TRBV5-4	.	TGTGCCAGCAGCAGACAGGGAGAGAGGTATGGCTACACCTTC	CASSRQGERYGYTF
TRBD2	TRBJ2-1	TRBV7-2	.	TGTGCCAGCAGCTTAGGGGCGGGAGGATATTCCAATGAGCAGTTCTTC	CASSLGAGGYSNEQFF
.	TRBJ1-1	TRBV19	.	TGTGCCAGCTCATCACGTTCAGACACTGAAGCTTTCTTT	CASSSRSDTEAFF
.	TRBJ1-3	TRBV29-1	few	TGCAGCGTTAAATGGCTCTCTGGAAACACCATATATTTT	CSVKWLSGNTIYF
.	TRBJ1-3	TRBV9	.	TGTGCCAGCAGCGTAGGCCCTGCGGGGAGCTCTGGAAACACCATATATTTT	CASSVGPAGSSGNTIYF
.	TRBJ2-6	TRBV6-2/TRBV6-3	many	TGTGCCAGCAGCACAGAATCTGGGGCCAACGTCCTGACTTTC	CASSTESGANVLTF
.	TRBJ2-5	TRBV2	.	TGTGCCAGCAGGCTGGCGGAGGAACAAGAGACCCAGTACTTC	CASRLAEEQETQYF
TRBD2	TRBJ2-1	TRBV7-9	.	TGTGCCAGCAGCCCACCCAAAAGGCGACTAGCGGGGCTCAATGAGCAGTTCTTC	CASSPPKRRLAGLNEQFF
TRBD2	TRBJ2-3	TRBV5-6	.	TGTGCCAGCAGCTCGGACCTTCTGCTAGCGGGGAACACAGATACGCAGTATTTT	CASSSDLLLAGNTDTQYF
.	TRBJ2-6	TRBV28	.	TGTGCCAGCAGTAGGGGCTCTGGGGCCAACGTCCTGACTTTC	CASSRGSGANVLTF
TRBD1	TRBJ1-1	TRBV12-3/TRBV12-4	.	TGTGCCAGCAGAGACAGGGGGCTGAGGGCTTTCTTT	CASRDRGLRAFF
TRBD1	TRBJ1-2	TRBV7-9	.	TGTGCCAGCAGCTTAGGCCCCGGGACAGGAGGTGGATTAAACGGCTACACCTTC	CASSLGPGTGGGLNGYTF
.	TRBJ1-1	TRBV18	.	TGTGCCAGCTCACCAAGGGGATTGGAGGCTTTCTTT	CASSPRGLEAFF
.	TRBJ1-4	TRBV27	few	TGTGCCAGCAGTGAGCAGGGTAACTCTAATGAAAAACTGTTTTTT	CASSEQGNSNEKLFF
TRBD1	TRBJ1-2	TRBV4-1	.	TGCGCCAGCAGCCGAGACAGGGGGCGCGACTATGGCTACACCTTC	CASSRDRGRDYGYTF
.	TRBJ2-5	TRBV7-8	.	TGTGCCAGCAGGTTTGACTTCTCCCAAGAGACCCAGTACTTC	CASRFDFSQETQYF
TRBD1	TRBJ1-6	TRBV6-2/TRBV6-3	.	TGTGCCAGCAGTCACCCGCTGGGACAGGGTATTTCTCCCGCGTACTCACCCCTCCACTTT	CASSHPLGQGISPAYSPLHF
TRBD2	TRBJ2-3	TRBV7-6	.	TGTGCCAGCAGCTTAGTGGGTAGCGGGGGAGCAGATACGCAGTATTTT	CASSLVGSGGADTQYF
TRBD2	TRBJ2-7	TRBV4-3	.	TGCGCCAGCAGCCAGGGAGAGGGACTAGCCGCCGAGCAGTACTTC	CASSQGEGLAAEQYF
.	TRBJ2-5	TRBV19	.	TGTGCCAGTAGTATGCGGACAGAAGAGACCCAGTACTTC	CASSMRTEETQYF
TRBD1	TRBJ2-7	TRBV6-6	.	TGTGCCAGCAGTCACAGGGGTGGCGAGCAGTACTTC	CASSHRGGEQYF